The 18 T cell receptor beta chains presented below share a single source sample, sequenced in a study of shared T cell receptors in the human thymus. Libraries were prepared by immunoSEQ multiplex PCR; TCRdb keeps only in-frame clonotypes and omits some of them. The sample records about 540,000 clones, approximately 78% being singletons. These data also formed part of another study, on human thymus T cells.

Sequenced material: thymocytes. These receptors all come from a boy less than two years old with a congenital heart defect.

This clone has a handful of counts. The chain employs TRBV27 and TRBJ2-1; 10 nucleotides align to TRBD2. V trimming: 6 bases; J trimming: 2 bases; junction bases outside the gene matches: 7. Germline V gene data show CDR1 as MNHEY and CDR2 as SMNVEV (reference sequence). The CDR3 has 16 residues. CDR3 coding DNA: TGTGCCAGCAGCACACTAGCGGGAAGTACCTACAATGAGCAGTTCTTC. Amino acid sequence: CASSTLAGSTYNEQFF.

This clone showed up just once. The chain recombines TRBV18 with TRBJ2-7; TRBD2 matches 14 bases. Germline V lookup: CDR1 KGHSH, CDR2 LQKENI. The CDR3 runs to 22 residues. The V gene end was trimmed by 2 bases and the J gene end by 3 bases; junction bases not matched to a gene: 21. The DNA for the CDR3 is TGTGCCAGCTCACCAGGGGGGACTAGCGGGAGAACATATCCCGAAGCCCTCTACGAGCAGTACTTC. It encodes CASSPGGTSGRTYPEALYEQYF.

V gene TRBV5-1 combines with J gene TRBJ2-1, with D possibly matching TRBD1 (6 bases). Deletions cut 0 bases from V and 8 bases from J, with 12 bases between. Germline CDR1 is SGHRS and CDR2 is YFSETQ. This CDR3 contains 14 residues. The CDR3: CASSLVGAKDEQFF. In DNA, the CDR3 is TGCGCCAGCAGCTTGGTGGGGGCTAAGGATGAGCAGTTCTTC.

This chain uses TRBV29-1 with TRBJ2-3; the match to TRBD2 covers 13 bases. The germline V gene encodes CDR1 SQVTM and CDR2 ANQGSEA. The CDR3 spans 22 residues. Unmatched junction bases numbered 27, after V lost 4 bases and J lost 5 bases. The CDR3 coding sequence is TGCAGCGTTGGGGGCCGGGGGACTAGCGGGAAGAGTTCCATGGTGTGGGGAGATACGCAGTATTTT. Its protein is CSVGGRGTSGKSSMVWGDTQYF.

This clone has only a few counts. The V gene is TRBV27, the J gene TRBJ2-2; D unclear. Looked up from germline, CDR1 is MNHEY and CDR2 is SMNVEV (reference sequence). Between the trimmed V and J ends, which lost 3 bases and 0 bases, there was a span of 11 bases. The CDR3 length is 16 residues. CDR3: CASSFRWRPNTGELFF. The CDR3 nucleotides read TGTGCCAGCAGTTTCCGCTGGAGACCGAACACCGGGGAGCTGTTTTTT.

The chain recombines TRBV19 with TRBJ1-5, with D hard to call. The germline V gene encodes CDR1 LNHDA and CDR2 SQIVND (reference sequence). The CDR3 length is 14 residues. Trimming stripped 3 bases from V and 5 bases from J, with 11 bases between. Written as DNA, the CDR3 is TGTGCCAGTAGTATCCGGGCGAGGGATCAGCCCCAGCATTTT. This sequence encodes CASSIRARDQPQHF.

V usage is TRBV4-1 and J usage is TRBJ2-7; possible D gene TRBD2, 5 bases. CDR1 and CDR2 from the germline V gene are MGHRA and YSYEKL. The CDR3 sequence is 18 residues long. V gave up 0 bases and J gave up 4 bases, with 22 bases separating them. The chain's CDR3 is CASSQDWRIPPAAYEQYF. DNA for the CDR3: TGCGCCAGCAGCCAAGATTGGAGGATTCCCCCTGCCGCGTACGAGCAGTACTTC.

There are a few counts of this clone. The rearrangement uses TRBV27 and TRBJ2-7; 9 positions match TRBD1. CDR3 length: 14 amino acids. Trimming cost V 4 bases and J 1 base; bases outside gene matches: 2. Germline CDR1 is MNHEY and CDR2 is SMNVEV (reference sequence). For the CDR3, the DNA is TGTGCCAGCAGTTCAGACAGGGGGTCCTACGAGCAGTACTTC. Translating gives CASSSDRGSYEQYF.

As DNA, the CDR3 is TGTGCCAGCAGCTGGGAACTAGCGGGGACTTACGAGCAGTACTTC. Its protein product is CASSWELAGTYEQYF. V is TRBV28 and J is TRBJ2-7; 10 bases line up with TRBD2. The germline CDR1 and CDR2 sequences are MDHEN and SYDVKM. J was trimmed by 4 bases and V by 6 bases; bases with no gene match: 9. The length of the CDR3 is 15 residues.

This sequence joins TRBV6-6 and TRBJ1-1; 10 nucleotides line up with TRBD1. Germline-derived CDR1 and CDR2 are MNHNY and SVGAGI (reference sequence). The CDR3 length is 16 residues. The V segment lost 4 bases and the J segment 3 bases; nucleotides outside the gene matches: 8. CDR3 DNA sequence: TGTGCCAGCAGTTCCGGGGACAGGGGACTATACACTGAAGCTTTCTTT. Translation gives CASSSGDRGLYTEAFF.

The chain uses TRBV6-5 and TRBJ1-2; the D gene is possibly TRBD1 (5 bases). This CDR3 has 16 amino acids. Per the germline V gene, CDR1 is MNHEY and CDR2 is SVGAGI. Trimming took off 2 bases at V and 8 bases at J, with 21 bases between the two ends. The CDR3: CASSYPDSRLLHGYTF. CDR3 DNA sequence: TGTGCCAGCAGTTACCCAGACAGTAGGCTGCTCCACGGCTACACCTTC.

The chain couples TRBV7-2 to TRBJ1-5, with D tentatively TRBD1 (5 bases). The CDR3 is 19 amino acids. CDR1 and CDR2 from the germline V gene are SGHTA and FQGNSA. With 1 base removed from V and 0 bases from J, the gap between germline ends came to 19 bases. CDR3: CASSLVLPGRLYSNQPQHF. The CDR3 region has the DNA TGTGCCAGCAGCTTAGTACTTCCAGGGAGGTTGTATAGCAATCAGCCCCAGCATTTT. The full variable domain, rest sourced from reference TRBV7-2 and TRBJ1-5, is GAGVSQSPSNKVTEKGKDVELRCDPISGHTALYWYRQSLGQGLEFLIYFQGNSAPDKSGLPSDRFSAERTGGSVSTLTIQRTQQEDSAVYLCASSLVLPGRLYSNQPQHFGDGTRLSIL.

The CDR3 sequence is CASSSPPTGAYEQYF. The CDR3 bases are TGTGCCAGCAGTTCCCCCCCGACAGGAGCCTACGAGCAGTACTTC. V usage is TRBV27 and J usage is TRBJ2-7; D might be TRBD1 (6 bases). Trimming removed 4 bases from V and 2 bases from J, with 15 bases in between. The germline V gene encodes CDR1 MNHEY and CDR2 SMNVEV (reference sequence). The CDR3 contains 15 residues.

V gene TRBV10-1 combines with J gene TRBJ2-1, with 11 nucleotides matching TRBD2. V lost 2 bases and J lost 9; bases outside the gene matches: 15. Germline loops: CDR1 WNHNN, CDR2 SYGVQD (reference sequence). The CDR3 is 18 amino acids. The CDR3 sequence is CASSESPKLAGARSEQFF. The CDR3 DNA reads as TGCGCCAGCAGTGAGAGCCCGAAACTAGCGGGAGCAAGGAGTGAGCAGTTCTTC.

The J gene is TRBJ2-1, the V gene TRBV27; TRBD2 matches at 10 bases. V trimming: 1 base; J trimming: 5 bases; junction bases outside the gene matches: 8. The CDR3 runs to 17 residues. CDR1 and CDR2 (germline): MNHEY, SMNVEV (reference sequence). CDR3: CASSLYPLAGTHNEQFF. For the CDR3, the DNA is TGTGCCAGCAGTTTATACCCACTAGCGGGAACCCACAATGAGCAGTTCTTC.

The CDR3 spells CASSYRLAGHSSYEQYF. CDR3 nucleotide sequence: TGTGCCAGCAGCTACCGACTAGCGGGCCATAGCTCCTACGAGCAGTACTTC. The V call is TRBV11-3, the J call TRBJ2-7; TRBD2 aligns across 10 bases. Trimming removed 4 bases from V and 0 bases from J; junction bases left unmatched: 9. Germline V gene lookup returns CDR1 SGHNT and CDR2 YENEEA. CDR3 size: 17 residues.

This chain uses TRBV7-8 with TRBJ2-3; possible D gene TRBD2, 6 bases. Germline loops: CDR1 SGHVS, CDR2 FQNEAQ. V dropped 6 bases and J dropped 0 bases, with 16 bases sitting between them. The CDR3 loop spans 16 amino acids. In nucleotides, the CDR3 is TGTGCCAGCAGTCTAATGGGACTGGGTAGCACAGATACGCAGTATTTT. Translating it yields CASSLMGLGSTDTQYF. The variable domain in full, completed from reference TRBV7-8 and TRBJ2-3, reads GAGVSQSPRYKVAKRGQDVALRCDPISGHVSLFWYQQALGQGPEFLTYFQNEAQLDKSGLPSDRFFAERPEGSVSTLKIQRTQQEDSAVYLCASSLMGLGSTDTQYFGPGTRLTVL.

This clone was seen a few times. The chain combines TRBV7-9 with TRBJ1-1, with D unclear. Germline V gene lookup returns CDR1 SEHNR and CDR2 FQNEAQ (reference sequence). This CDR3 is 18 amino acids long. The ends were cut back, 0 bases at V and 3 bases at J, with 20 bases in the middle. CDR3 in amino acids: CASSLAEGTSRIYTEAFF. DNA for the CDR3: TGTGCCAGCAGCTTAGCGGAGGGAACCTCACGAATCTACACTGAAGCTTTCTTT.